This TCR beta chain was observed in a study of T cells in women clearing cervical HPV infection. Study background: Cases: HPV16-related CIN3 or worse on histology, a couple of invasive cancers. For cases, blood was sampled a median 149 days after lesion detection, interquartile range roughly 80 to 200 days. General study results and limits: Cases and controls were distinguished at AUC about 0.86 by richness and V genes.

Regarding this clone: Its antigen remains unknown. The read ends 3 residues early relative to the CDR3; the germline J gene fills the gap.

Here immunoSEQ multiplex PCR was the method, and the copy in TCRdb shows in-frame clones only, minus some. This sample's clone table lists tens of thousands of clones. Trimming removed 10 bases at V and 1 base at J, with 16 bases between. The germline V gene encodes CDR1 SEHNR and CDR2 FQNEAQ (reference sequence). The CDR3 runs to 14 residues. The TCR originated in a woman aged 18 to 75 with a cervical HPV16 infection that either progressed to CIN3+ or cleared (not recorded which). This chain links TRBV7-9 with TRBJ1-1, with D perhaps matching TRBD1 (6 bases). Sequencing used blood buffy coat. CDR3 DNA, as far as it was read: TGTGCCACTCAGATCGGACAGAGGAACACTGAA. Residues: CATQIGQRNTE. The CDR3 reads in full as CATQIGQRNTEAFF.